The present entry profiles one TCR beta chain with its context. Its specificity is not known. This sample was taken from a study of T cell responses to AZD1222 COVID-19 vaccine. The CDR3 is 15 residues long. Germline V CDR1 and CDR2: ENHRY, SYGVKD. Trimming took off 9 bases at V and 7 bases at J, with 22 bases between the two ends. Second-dose schedules of about 4 or about 12 weeks were combined. Study-level points and caveats: All repertoire sampling was performed exclusively after the peak T cell response. Donor demographics were predominantly white British with a female majority; clonal diversity may be underestimated. Baseline testing showed seropositivity in only a handful of AZD1222 recipients.

The assay was immunoSEQ multiplex PCR, and TCRdb's table has in-frame clones only and misses some. Seen here are more than 55,000 clones, approximately 92% observed once, and the top ten hold about 5.9%. The material was peripheral blood, obtained 28 days after the second AZD1222 dose. The TCR sequence derives from an adult who received the AZD1222 COVID-19 vaccine. The chain couples TRBV10-3 to TRBJ2-1, with no clear D. CDR3 sequence (DNA): TGTGCCATTCGGCCAGAGCCCCCCGGAAGAAATGAGCAGTTCTTC. Encoded protein: CAIRPEPPGRNEQFF.